This entry features one T cell receptor (beta chain) sequence. Its antigen is unidentified. This specimen belongs to a study of T cell repertoires and HLA-DP antigens. At the level of the study: Alloantigens: one with one groove difference and one with approximately 11 differences versus self.

Study outcomes and limitations: Average cumulative frequency of previously undetected clones was 36.3% against one allele and roughly 49% against the other.

The method was immunoSEQ multiplex PCR; TCRdb's version includes in-frame clones alone and lacks a portion of them. The data contain fewer than 95,000 clones, about 89% of them singletons. J lost 0 bases, V lost 1 base, and 3 bases had no gene match. The CDR3 covers 17 residues. The V gene's germline CDR1 is KGHSH and CDR2 LQKENI. The chain couples TRBV18 to TRBJ2-3, with TRBD2 identical over 11 bases. Source material: CD4+ T cells from PBMCs. This clonotype originated in a man aged 50-59 years in good health and CMV-seronegative. The CDR3 DNA sequence: TGTGCCAGCTCACCACTGGGACTAGCGGCTAGCACAGATACGCAGTATTTT. Translation gives CASSPLGLAASTDTQYF.